The clone carrying this T cell receptor (beta chain) has ten or more counts. Antigen unknown. No patient had received any treatment before thyroid surgery. Germline CDR1 and CDR2: SGDLS and YYNGEE. V lost 3 bases, J lost 7 bases, and 13 bases stayed unmatched. The CDR3 length is 16 residues. The authors' processing: Clinicopathological groups supplied CDR3 differences that were used to build a distant-metastasis classifier for papillary thyroid cancer. TCRdb ran MiXCR on the PCR reads. TCRdb, not the original authors, processed these V and J calls. The profile shows around 20,000 clones, approximately 15% of them singletons. The data stem from a study of metastatic and nonmetastatic thyroid tumors. Background on the study: Repertoires from blood and tumor or nodule tissue of malignant and benign thyroid patients were compared.

General study results and limits: It was reportedly found that TCR beta diversity was significantly higher in malignant thyroid tumors than in benign nodules, a difference seen in both blood and tumor samples.

Material: blood. The sequence was collected from a male donor with papillary thyroid cancer or a benign thyroid nodule (not recorded which). Some clones in this sample may be carry-over from other donors' samples. The rearrangement uses TRBV9 and TRBJ2-1, with 7 bases matching TRBD2. CDR3 nucleotide sequence: TGTGCCAGCAGCGACCTAGGGGCGGGAGCAGAAAATGAGCAGTTCTTC. It translates to CASSDLGAGAENEQFF.